Following are 31 T cell receptor beta chains from one sample sequenced in a study of T cell repertoires in ileal Crohn's disease. The repertoire was sequenced with immunoSEQ multiplex PCR; TCRdb's copy has only in-frame clones and lacks some. Among 13,000 or so clones listed, approximately 80% were seen once. Time point: inflamed ileum from the surgical specimen. The sample consisted of ileal tissue. The receptors were gathered from an adult with Crohn's disease.

Comments on this clone: A much larger clonotype is one base distant, so this may be a read error. Other DNA sequences of this sample code for an identical CDR3. Here the CDR3 DNA reads TGTGCCAGCAGTGGACAGGGGGCGAGTCAGCCCCAGCATTTT. It yields the protein CASSGQGASQPQHF. The chain is built from TRBV2 and TRBJ1-5, with 10 bases fitting TRBD1. V gave up 4 bases and J gave up 6 bases; unmatched junction bases: 3. The CDR3 length is 14 residues. Germline CDR1 reads SNHLY; CDR2 reads FYNNEI.

The V gene is TRBV5-4, the J gene TRBJ2-7, with D perhaps matching TRBD2 (6 bases). Germline loops: CDR1 SGHNT, CDR2 YYREEE (reference sequence). V was trimmed by 4 bases and J by 7 bases, leaving 12 bases between them. This CDR3 region has 12 residues. CDR3 DNA sequence: TGTGCCAGCAGCCCGGGGACTCGGGAGCAGTACTTC. Its translation is CASSPGTREQYF.

The rearrangement links TRBV5-4 to TRBJ1-2; 7 nucleotides agree with TRBD1. V dropped 0 bases and J dropped 2; count of bases not matched to a gene: 4. CDR3 size: 15 residues. Germline V lookup: CDR1 SGHNT, CDR2 YYREEE (reference sequence). The CDR3 DNA follows: TGTGCCAGCAGCTTGGCGTCAGGGGGGAACTATGGCTACACCTTC. It specifies CASSLASGGNYGYTF.

The V and J genes are TRBV11-2 and TRBJ2-7, with 8 bases that match TRBD2. Germline CDR1 reads SGHAT; CDR2 reads FQNNGV. Unmatched junction bases numbered 10, after V lost 3 bases and J lost 6 bases. CDR3 length equals 15 residues. CDR3 amino acids: CASSLSPAGGFEQYF. The CDR3 DNA follows: TGTGCCAGCAGCTTGAGTCCGGCGGGGGGATTCGAGCAGTACTTC. Looking up the rest from reference TRBV11-2 and TRBJ2-7 gives the full variable domain: EAGVAQSPRYKIIEKRQSVAFWCNPISGHATLYWYQQILGQGPKLLIQFQNNGVVDDSQLPKDRFSAERLKGVDSTLKIQPAKLEDSAVYLCASSLSPAGGFEQYFGPGTRLTVT.

This sequence joins TRBV18 and TRBJ2-7; 11 positions agree with TRBD1. V lost 4 bases and J lost 4; bases outside the gene matches: 18. The CDR3 is 19 amino acids. CDR1 is KGHSH, CDR2 LQKENI, per germline. The CDR3 DNA sequence: TGTGCCAGCTCACTCCTAACACAAAGACCCGGGACAGGGGGTTACGAGCAGTACTTC. Encoded protein: CASSLLTQRPGTGGYEQYF.

The rearrangement joins TRBV5-1 to TRBJ1-1; D is perhaps TRBD1 (6 bases). Germline loops: CDR1 SGHRS, CDR2 YFSETQ. Trimming stripped 1 base from V and 3 bases from J, with 13 bases between. The CDR3 loop spans 15 amino acids. CDR3 DNA sequence: TGCGCCAGCAGCTTGTACCCAGGGGTATACACTGAAGCTTTCTTT. This sequence encodes CASSLYPGVYTEAFF. The full variable domain, in which reference TRBV5-1 and TRBJ1-1 provide the parts outside the CDR3, is KAGVTQTPRYLIKTRGQQVTLSCSPISGHRSVSWYQQTPGQGLQFLFEYFSETQRNKGNFPGRFSGRQFSNSRSEMNVSTLELGDSALYLCASSLYPGVYTEAFFGQGTRLTVV.

With regard to this clone: An end of the junction does not agree with germline; a read error may underlie this. This chain joins TRBV6-6 and TRBJ1-2; D gene unclear. CDR3 size: 12 residues. The germline V gene encodes CDR1 MNHNY and CDR2 SVGAGI (reference sequence). CDR3 sequence: CASSSPRGFISF. The DNA for the CDR3 is TGTGCCAGCAGCTCCCCTCGAGGGTTCATCTCCTTC.

This clone was observed a few times. V and J are TRBV2 and TRBJ1-3; D remains ambiguous. The V end lost 0 bases, the J end lost 0 bases, and 12 bases lay between the germline ends. The CDR3 is 17 residues long. Germline V gene data show CDR1 as SNHLY and CDR2 as FYNNEI. The CDR3, as DNA: TGTGCCAGCAGTGAAGCCTGGGCCGACCTCTCTGGAAACACCATATATTTT. Translated: CASSEAWADLSGNTIYF.

The chain carries TRBV7-8 and TRBJ2-1, with 8 bases lining up with TRBD2. The junction had 11 bases not matched to a gene; V was cut back by 6 bases and J by 4 bases. CDR3 size: 16 residues. Germline loops: CDR1 SGHVS, CDR2 FQNEAQ. CDR3 nucleotide sequence: TGTGCCAGCAGTCCAGGGGCGGGGGGCATGTACAATGAGCAGTTCTTC. Translated: CASSPGAGGMYNEQFF.

In this sample, this clone turned up once. The genes are TRBV2 and TRBJ2-3, with D unclear. Germline values: CDR1 SNHLY, CDR2 FYNNEI. The CDR3 extends over 13 amino acids. V dropped 4 bases and J dropped 5 bases, with 10 bases sitting between them. DNA of the CDR3: TGTGCCAGCAGTGGCCCGGATGGAGATACGCAGTATTTT. This encodes CASSGPDGDTQYF.

The rearrangement links TRBV2 to TRBJ2-1; 9 nucleotides match TRBD2. V shed 7 bases, J shed 5 bases, and the junction held 15 bases outside the gene matches. The CDR3 sequence is 17 residues long. Germline-derived CDR1 and CDR2 are SNHLY and FYNNEI. The CDR3: CASTSTAGGVVNNEQFF. In nucleotides, the CDR3 is TGTGCCAGCACCTCGACGGCGGGGGGGGTAGTGAACAATGAGCAGTTCTTC.

The chain's CDR3 is CASSGGEKDENFSKETQYF. The CDR3, as DNA: TGTGCCAGCAGTGGGGGGGAGAAAGATGAGAACTTCTCCAAAGAGACCCAGTACTTC. V gene TRBV2 combines with J gene TRBJ2-5, with D possibly being TRBD2 (6 bases). The CDR3 length is 19 residues. The V gene lost 4 bases and the J gene lost 3 bases, with 27 bases spanning the gap. The germline gives CDR1 SNHLY, CDR2 FYNNEI.

The chain employs TRBV6-1 and TRBJ2-5; 12 nucleotides align to TRBD2. Per the germline V gene, CDR1 is MNHNS and CDR2 is SASEGT. There are 14 residues in the CDR3. The junction had 3 bases not matched to a gene; V was cut back by 6 bases and J by 4 bases. This CDR3 reads CASRLAGGRETQYF. The CDR3 DNA follows: TGTGCCAGCAGACTAGCGGGGGGTAGAGAGACCCAGTACTTC.

This chain joins TRBV6-5 and TRBJ2-7; either TRBD1 or TRBD2 may fit D (5 bases each). Deletions cut 6 bases from V and 6 bases from J, with 18 bases between. This CDR3 comprises 14 residues. Germline V CDR1 and CDR2: MNHEY, SVGAGI. CDR3 bases: TGTGCCAGCAGCCCGGACAATTCGGGGCTCGAGCAGTACTTC. Translation: CASSPDNSGLEQYF.

The J gene is TRBJ1-1, the V gene TRBV5-1; a possible D gene is TRBD1 (5 bases). Trimming shortened V by 4 bases and J by 1 base, and 17 bases separated the two germline ends. This CDR3 contains 16 residues. The V gene's germline CDR1 is SGHRS and CDR2 YFSETQ. The CDR3 sequence: CASSHRWKGRNTEAFF. CDR3 coding DNA: TGCGCCAGCAGCCACCGTTGGAAGGGGAGGAACACTGAAGCTTTCTTT. Full variable domain (rest looked up from reference TRBV5-1 and TRBJ1-1): KAGVTQTPRYLIKTRGQQVTLSCSPISGHRSVSWYQQTPGQGLQFLFEYFSETQRNKGNFPGRFSGRQFSNSRSEMNVSTLELGDSALYLCASSHRWKGRNTEAFFGQGTRLTVV.

The chain recombines TRBV27 with TRBJ2-2; 10 bases agree with TRBD2. Germline CDR1 reads MNHEY; CDR2 reads SMNVEV (reference sequence). With V trimmed by 9 bases and J by 2 bases, 9 bases remained unmatched. The CDR3 loop spans 16 amino acids. In DNA, the CDR3 is TGTGCCAGTACGACACTAGCGGGGCTTAACACCGGGGAGCTGTTTTTT. This encodes CASTTLAGLNTGELFF.

This clone was counted only a few times. The chain combines TRBV5-6 with TRBJ1-1; 9 bases are shared with TRBD1. CDR3 length: 15 residues. Germline V gene data show CDR1 as SGHDT and CDR2 as YYEEEE. The junction had 12 bases not matched to a gene; V was cut back by 4 bases and J by 8 bases. The CDR3 DNA is TGTGCCAGCAGCGTCACCGGGACAGGGACCCGGGAAGCTTTCTTT. It is translated as CASSVTGTGTREAFF.

The chain uses TRBV5-1 and TRBJ1-2; TRBD1 agrees at 7 bases. Germline V gene lookup returns CDR1 SGHRS and CDR2 YFSETQ. Trimming removed 1 base from V and 1 base from J; junction bases left unmatched: 4. The CDR3 has 15 amino acids. The CDR3 DNA reads TGCGCCAGCAGCTTGAGGGGGCGAAATAACTATGGCTACACCTTC. Translated, it gives CASSLRGRNNYGYTF.

The V and J genes are TRBV5-1 and TRBJ2-7; 10 nucleotides agree with TRBD1. The CDR3 sequence is 15 residues long. Germline V gene sequence: CDR1 SGHRS, CDR2 YFSETQ. J gave up 0 bases and V 4 bases, and 4 bases lay outside the gene matches. The CDR3 sequence: CASSTWTGGSYEQYF. The CDR3 nucleotides are TGCGCCAGCAGCACCTGGACAGGGGGCTCCTACGAGCAGTACTTC.

This rearrangement joins TRBV5-1 to TRBJ1-1; unclear D gene. The CDR3 has 15 amino acids. Germline V gives CDR1 SGHRS, CDR2 YFSETQ. The V gene lost 0 bases and the J gene lost 1 base, with 10 bases spanning the gap. CDR3 bases: TGCGCCAGCAGCTTGGCAGTCGGGAAGAACACTGAAGCTTTCTTT. Translated, it gives CASSLAVGKNTEAFF.

The V and J genes are TRBV5-4 and TRBJ2-7, with 9 bases lining up with TRBD2. The CDR3 contains 16 residues. Per the germline V gene, CDR1 is SGHNT and CDR2 is YYREEE (reference sequence). The ends lost 0 bases at V and 7 bases at J; junction bases unmatched: 11. CDR3 sequence: CASSLGERGAAGEQYF. CDR3 bases: TGTGCCAGCAGCTTGGGGGAGCGGGGGGCGGCGGGAGAGCAGTACTTC.

The V call is TRBV2, the J call TRBJ2-1, with TRBD2 identical over 12 bases. The V and J ends lost 4 bases and 3 bases, in that order; junction bases with no gene match: 1. The germline CDR1 and CDR2 sequences are SNHLY and FYNNEI. This CDR3 region has 15 residues. The CDR3, as DNA: TGTGCCAGCAGTGCTAGCGGGGGGGACTACAATGAGCAGTTCTTC. It is translated as CASSASGGDYNEQFF.

The chain carries TRBV13 and TRBJ2-1, with D possibly TRBD1 on 8 matching bases. Germline V gene data show CDR1 as PRHDT and CDR2 as FYEKMQ (reference sequence). V lost 5 bases to trimming and J lost 12 bases, with 20 bases between them. The CDR3 consists of 14 residues. The DNA of the CDR3 is TGTGCCAGCAGCCCTTCCACAGGGGGGGAGGTGCAGTTCTTC. This sequence encodes CASSPSTGGEVQFF.

This chain links TRBV20-1 with TRBJ1-2; D uncertain. Germline-derived CDR1 and CDR2 are DFQATT and SNEGSKA (reference sequence). The length of the CDR3 is 10 residues. The V end was cut by 7 bases, the J end by 4 bases, with 7 bases between. The CDR3 DNA reads TGCAGTGTATGGAGCTATGGCTACACCTTC. This encodes CSVWSYGYTF.

J is TRBJ2-7 and V is TRBV4-2; either TRBD1 or TRBD2 may fit D (5 bases each). The V end was cut by 5 bases, the J end by 3 bases, with 14 bases between. The CDR3 is 14 residues long. CDR1 is LGHNA and CDR2 is YNFKEQ in the germline V gene. CDR3: CASSETGTDYEQYF. The CDR3 DNA follows: TGTGCCAGCAGCGAAACCGGGACCGACTACGAGCAGTACTTC.

The rearrangement joins TRBV7-9 to TRBJ1-2; 10 bases are shared with TRBD1. Germline assignment: CDR1 SEHNR and CDR2 FQNEAQ (reference sequence). The CDR3 runs to 18 residues. The J segment lost 4 bases and the V segment lost 2 bases, leaving 13 bases of the junction unmatched. In DNA form, the CDR3 reads TGTGCCAGCAGCTTACCCCCCCCGACAGGGGGCGATAGCTATGGCTACACCTTC. Protein product: CASSLPPPTGGDSYGYTF. The variable domain in full, with the rest retrieved from reference TRBV7-9 and TRBJ1-2, is DTGVSQNPRHKITKRGQNVTFRCDPISEHNRLYWYRQTLGQGPEFLTYFQNEAQLEKSRLLSDRFSAERPKGSFSTLEIQRTEQGDSAMYLCASSLPPPTGGDSYGYTFGSGTRLTVV.

This clone was observed a handful of times. V usage is TRBV6-1 and J usage is TRBJ2-7, with D possibly TRBD2 on 5 matching bases. Per germline, CDR1 MNHNS and CDR2 SASEGT. The CDR3 consists of 14 residues. Trimming removed 6 bases from V and 4 bases from J, with 16 bases in between. CDR3 in DNA: TGTGCCAGCAGCCCCGTAGGGAGAGTGTACGAGCAGTACTTC. Translation gives CASSPVGRVYEQYF.

V is TRBV7-3 and J is TRBJ1-2; 7 positions agree with TRBD1. The CDR3 totals 15 residues. Germline V gene sequence: CDR1 SGHTA, CDR2 FQGTGA. The V gene end was trimmed by 1 base and the J gene end by 5 bases; junction bases not matched to a gene: 7. For the CDR3, the DNA is TGTGCCAGCAGCTTAAACGGTGGCAGGGGGTATGGCTACACCTTC. It translates to CASSLNGGRGYGYTF.

The chain couples TRBV6-5 to TRBJ1-5, with 7 nucleotides matching TRBD1. The CDR3 length is 13 residues. CDR1 is MNHEY, CDR2 SVGAGI, per germline. Trimming took 11 bases from V and 4 from J; bases not matched to a gene: 8. This chain's CDR3 is CAPPGTANQPQHF. CDR3 nucleotides: TGTGCCCCTCCCGGGACAGCGAATCAGCCCCAGCATTTT.

This chain links TRBV5-1 with TRBJ2-1; the D is unclear. V was pared by 3 bases and J by 5 bases, with 12 bases between. The length of the CDR3 is 14 residues. Per the germline V gene, CDR1 is SGHRS and CDR2 is YFSETQ. CDR3 sequence (DNA): TGCGCCAGCAGCTCCCAACCTGGGAACAATGAGCAGTTCTTC. The encoded protein is CASSSQPGNNEQFF. Looking up the rest from reference TRBV5-1 and TRBJ2-1 gives the full variable domain: KAGVTQTPRYLIKTRGQQVTLSCSPISGHRSVSWYQQTPGQGLQFLFEYFSETQRNKGNFPGRFSGRQFSNSRSEMNVSTLELGDSALYLCASSSQPGNNEQFFGPGTRLTVL.

This clone appeared once. The CDR3 DNA sequence: TGTGCCAGCAGCTTAGCGGACAGTAATTCACCCCTCCACTTT. It encodes CASSLADSNSPLHF. The genes are TRBV7-9 and TRBJ1-6; perhaps TRBD1 as D (6 bases). The CDR3 contains 14 residues. Germline lookup yields CDR1 SEHNR and CDR2 FQNEAQ (reference sequence). Trimming left V 0 bases short and J 6 bases short, with 6 bases between.